The rows below give T cell receptor beta chains drawn from one sample of a study of blood T cell repertoires in COVID-19. Only in-frame clones appear in the TCRdb table, and some are missing; sequencing was by immunoSEQ multiplex PCR. Of 100,000 or so clones in the sample, 70% to 85% are singletons; the top ten hold 9.8%. The sample taken for sequencing was peripheral blood. The receptors come from a man between 60 and 70 years old with active or convalescent COVID-19. CDR3s include the opening cysteine and the closing phenylalanine or tryptophan. D genes are given only for firm matches. Only some rows state a clone size, as once, few, many or a class for expanded clones.

j_call clone_size d_call v_call cdr3_aa cdr3_nt
TRBJ1-3 NA NA TRBV6-5 CANRGDFSGNTIYF TGTGCCAACCGCGGTGATTTCTCTGGAAACACCATATATTTT
TRBJ1-1 NA NA TRBV25-1 CASTRSGMNTEAFF TGTGCCAGCACACGGTCGGGGATGAACACTGAAGCTTTCTTT
TRBJ2-4 NA NA TRBV5-6 CASSLAETAKNIQYF TGTGCCAGCAGCTTGGCCGAGACAGCTAAAAACATTCAGTACTTC
TRBJ1-1 NA TRBD1 TRBV18 CASSPDRTSTEAFF TGTGCCAGCTCACCGGACAGGACTTCCACTGAAGCTTTCTTT
TRBJ2-5 NA TRBD2 TRBV5-1 CASSSAGGHQETQYF TGCGCCAGCAGCTCGGCGGGGGGCCACCAAGAGACCCAGTACTTC
TRBJ2-7 few NA TRBV6-5 CASSPFLAYEQYF TGTGCCAGCAGTCCTTTTTTAGCCTACGAGCAGTACTTC
TRBJ2-5 NA TRBD2 TRBV24-1 CATSDPLALIETQYF TGTGCCACCAGTGACCCACTAGCGCTCATAGAGACCCAGTACTTC
TRBJ2-3 NA NA TRBV4-1 CASSQDSRVATDTQYF TGCGCCAGCAGCCAAGATTCACGGGTAGCTACAGATACGCAGTATTTT
TRBJ2-7 NA NA TRBV28 CASSATITEQYF TGTGCCAGCAGTGCGACTATCACCGAGCAGTACTTC
TRBJ2-5 NA NA TRBV28 CASSLPGVGTQYF TGTGCCAGCAGTTTGCCGGGGGTAGGGACCCAGTACTTC
TRBJ2-5 once TRBD1 TRBV18 CASSPPGTGRETQYF TGTGCCAGCTCACCACCCGGGACAGGGAGAGAGACCCAGTACTTC
TRBJ1-1 NA TRBD1 TRBV7-3 CASSVGTGVNTEAFF TGTGCCAGCAGCGTAGGGACAGGGGTGAACACTGAAGCTTTCTTT
TRBJ1-5 NA TRBD1 TRBV19 CASSPQGVNQPQHF TGTGCCAGTAGTCCACAGGGGGTTAATCAGCCCCAGCATTTT
TRBJ1-4 NA NA TRBV21-1 CAGPGFNEKLFF TGTGCCGGCCCAGGGTTTAATGAAAAACTGTTTTTT
TRBJ1-5 NA TRBD1 TRBV2 CASAAQGVNQPQHF TGTGCCAGCGCGGCTCAGGGGGTTAATCAGCCCCAGCATTTT
TRBJ1-3 once NA TRBV2 CASSRDFRSGNTIYF TGTGCCAGCAGCCGGGACTTTCGCTCTGGAAACACCATATATTTT
TRBJ2-5 NA TRBD2 TRBV5-6 CASSLGLAGGKTQYF TGTGCCAGCAGCTTGGGACTAGCGGGAGGAAAGACCCAGTACTTC
TRBJ2-5 NA NA TRBV24-1 CATSDRQAVETQYF TGTGCCACCAGTGACCGGCAGGCCGTGGAGACCCAGTACTTC
TRBJ1-5 NA NA TRBV10-3 CAISEPGGQPQHF TGTGCCATCAGTGAGCCGGGAGGACAGCCCCAGCATTTT
TRBJ1-1 NA NA TRBV6-1 CASSEAPTSNTEAFF TGTGCCAGCAGTGAAGCGCCCACATCGAACACTGAAGCTTTCTTT
TRBJ2-3 NA TRBD2 TRBV28 CASSSSGTSDGDTQYF TGTGCCAGCAGTTCCTCCGGGACTAGCGACGGGGATACGCAGTATTTT
TRBJ2-7 NA NA TRBV10-3 CAIKEGVGEQYF TGTGCCATCAAGGAGGGTGTAGGAGAGCAGTACTTC
TRBJ1-2 NA TRBD1 TRBV28 CASTSPRTGNYGYTF TGTGCCAGCACCTCTCCGCGGACAGGAAACTATGGCTACACCTTC
TRBJ1-1 NA NA TRBV29-1 CSAHKQGEAFF TGCAGCGCGCACAAACAGGGTGAAGCTTTCTTT
TRBJ2-1 NA NA TRBV27 CASSFSERPSYNEQFF TGTGCCAGCAGTTTTAGCGAGCGGCCCTCCTACAATGAGCAGTTCTTC
TRBJ2-7 few TRBD1 TRBV4-1 CASSPGQHYEQYF TGCGCCAGCAGCCCGGGACAGCACTACGAGCAGTACTTC
TRBJ2-4 once NA TRBV7-9 CASSPYPRAAKNIQYF TGTGCCAGCAGCCCCTACCCCAGGGCGGCCAAAAACATTCAGTACTTC
TRBJ2-3 NA NA TRBV18 CASSLRGAVSTDTQYF TGTGCCAGCTCACTGCGGGGAGCAGTTAGCACAGATACGCAGTATTTT
TRBJ1-1 NA NA TRBV28 CASSFDWRDTEAFF TGTGCCAGCAGTTTCGATTGGAGGGACACTGAAGCTTTCTTT
TRBJ2-5 medium-sized TRBD1 TRBV14 CASSLTGVLQETQYF TGTGCCAGCAGCCTTACAGGGGTCCTCCAAGAGACCCAGTACTTC
TRBJ2-2 NA NA TRBV27 CASSSGTPYTGELFF TGTGCCAGCAGTTCCGGGACACCGTACACCGGGGAGCTGTTTTTT
TRBJ2-3 NA NA TRBV3-1/TRBV3-2 CASSQLNRVGTDTQYF TGTGCCAGCAGCCAACTTAACAGGGTGGGGACAGATACGCAGTATTTT
TRBJ2-2 NA NA TRBV6-5 CASRGHTNTGELFF TGTGCCAGCAGGGGACATACGAACACCGGGGAGCTGTTTTTT
TRBJ1-1 NA NA TRBV19 CASSISSGNTEAFF TGTGCCAGTAGTATCTCCAGCGGGAACACTGAAGCTTTCTTT
TRBJ1-3 NA NA TRBV4-1 CASSQIRGNTIYF TGCGCCAGCAGCCAGATCAGGGGAAACACCATATATTTT
TRBJ2-1 NA NA TRBV6-2/TRBV6-3 CASSYKVWHEQFF TGTGCCAGCAGTTACAAAGTTTGGCATGAGCAGTTCTTC
TRBJ2-1 NA TRBD2 TRBV10-1 CASSDRASGSNEQFF TGCGCCAGCAGTGATCGGGCTAGCGGGAGCAATGAGCAGTTCTTC
TRBJ2-6 NA NA TRBV5-6 CASSLDRSSGANVLTF TGTGCCAGCAGCTTGGACCGGAGCTCTGGGGCCAACGTCCTGACTTTC
TRBJ2-3 NA TRBD2 TRBV6-6 CASTVGGLGPDTQYF TGTGCCAGCACCGTAGGGGGACTAGGACCAGATACGCAGTATTTT
TRBJ2-7 NA TRBD1 TRBV6-5 CACAGTVSYEQYF TGTGCCTGTGCCGGGACAGTCTCCTACGAGCAGTACTTC
TRBJ1-2 NA NA TRBV7-2 CASSRRLGSGYGYTF TGTGCCAGCAGCCGCCGTTTAGGCTCGGGCTATGGCTACACCTTC
TRBJ2-5 once NA TRBV5-3 CAWSGGREETQYF TGTGCCTGGTCGGGTGGCAGGGAAGAGACCCAGTACTTC
TRBJ1-2 NA NA TRBV2 CASSEGSGNYGYTF TGTGCCAGCAGTGAAGGATCAGGGAACTATGGCTACACCTTC
TRBJ1-6 NA NA TRBV19 CASSISPRGFSPLHF TGTGCCAGTAGTATTTCTCCCAGGGGTTTCTCACCCCTCCACTTT
TRBJ1-2 NA NA TRBV3-1/TRBV3-2 CASSPTGPLNYGYTF TGTGCCAGCAGCCCGACAGGCCCCCTGAACTATGGCTACACCTTC
TRBJ2-7 few NA TRBV23-1 CASSDSTSYEQYF TGCGCCAGCAGTGATTCGACAAGCTACGAGCAGTACTTC
TRBJ1-5 NA TRBD1 TRBV5-8 CASSPRTGRNQPQHF TGTGCCAGCAGCCCACGGACAGGCCGCAATCAGCCCCAGCATTTT
TRBJ2-1 NA TRBD2 TRBV6-2/TRBV6-3 CASSRAGGDNEQFF TGTGCCAGCAGTAGGGCGGGAGGGGACAATGAGCAGTTCTTC
TRBJ2-1 NA NA TRBV11-2 CASSSPPEWERNEQFF TGTGCCAGCAGCTCTCCCCCGGAGTGGGAGAGGAATGAGCAGTTCTTC
TRBJ1-1 NA NA TRBV18 CASSPPGTMNTEAFF TGTGCCAGCTCACCACCCGGGACAATGAACACTGAAGCTTTCTTT
TRBJ1-3 once NA TRBV11-2 CASSLQTVSGNTIYF TGTGCCAGCAGCCTCCAGACAGTCTCTGGAAACACCATATATTTT
TRBJ1-4 NA TRBD1 TRBV9 CASSVQGVINEKLFF TGTGCCAGCAGCGTACAGGGGGTGATTAATGAAAAACTGTTTTTT
TRBJ1-6 NA NA TRBV27 CASSLSGGFLSSYNSPLHF TGTGCCAGCAGTTTATCCGGCGGCTTCCTTAGCTCCTATAATTCACCCCTCCACTTT
TRBJ2-3 NA TRBD2 TRBV4-2 CASSQAPGTITDTQYF TGTGCCAGCAGCCAAGCCCCCGGGACTATCACAGATACGCAGTATTTT